The next 3 T cell receptor beta chains were all read from a single sample in a study of cytomegalovirus exposure and HLA in healthy donors. PCR was performed using 60 Vbeta and 13 Jbeta primers. Using immunoSEQ multiplex PCR, the repertoire was profiled, and TCRdb retains in-frame clones only, with some absent. The data contain fewer than 200,000 clones, about 80% of them singletons. Sequencing was done on a sample of PBMCs. These receptors originate from a man in his forties in good health and CMV-seropositive.

The chain has TRBV11-3 and TRBJ2-2, with 12 nucleotides matching TRBD2. With V trimmed by 7 bases and J by 5 bases, 5 bases remained unmatched. The germline gives CDR1 SGHNT, CDR2 YENEEA. This CDR3 is built from 15 residues. This CDR3 reads CASTGTSGPTGELFF. CDR3 DNA sequence: TGTGCCAGCACCGGGACTAGCGGGCCTACCGGGGAGCTGTTTTTT.

This clone has a single count. The J gene is TRBJ2-6, the V gene TRBV30, with a weak D call TRBD2 (5 bases). The CDR3 has 14 amino acids. Germline CDR1 and CDR2: GTSNPN and SVGIG (reference sequence). V lost 2 bases to trimming and J lost 2 bases, with 7 bases between them. CDR3 protein: CAWSRRAGANVLTF. The CDR3 DNA is TGTGCCTGGAGTAGGCGGGCTGGGGCCAACGTCCTGACTTTC.

The V gene is TRBV11-3, the J gene TRBJ2-2, with D possibly matching TRBD2 (5 bases). Looked up from germline, CDR1 is SGHNT and CDR2 is YENEEA. V lost 3 bases, J lost 5 bases, and 13 bases lay in between. CDR3 length equals 15 residues. CDR3: CASSLESRGTGELFF. The CDR3 coding sequence is TGTGCCAGCAGCTTGGAGTCGAGAGGGACCGGGGAGCTGTTTTTT.